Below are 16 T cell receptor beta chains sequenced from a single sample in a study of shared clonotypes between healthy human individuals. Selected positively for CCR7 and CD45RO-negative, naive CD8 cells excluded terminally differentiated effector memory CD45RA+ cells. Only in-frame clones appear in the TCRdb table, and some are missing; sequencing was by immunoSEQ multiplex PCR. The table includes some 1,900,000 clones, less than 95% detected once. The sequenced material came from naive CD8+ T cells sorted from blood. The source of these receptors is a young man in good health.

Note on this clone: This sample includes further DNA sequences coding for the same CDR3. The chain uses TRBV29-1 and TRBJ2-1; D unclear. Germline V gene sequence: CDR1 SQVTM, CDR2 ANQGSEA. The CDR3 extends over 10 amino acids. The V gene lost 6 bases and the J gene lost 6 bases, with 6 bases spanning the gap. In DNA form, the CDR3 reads TGCAGCGTAGTTCTCAATGAGCAGTTCTTC. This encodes CSVVLNEQFF.

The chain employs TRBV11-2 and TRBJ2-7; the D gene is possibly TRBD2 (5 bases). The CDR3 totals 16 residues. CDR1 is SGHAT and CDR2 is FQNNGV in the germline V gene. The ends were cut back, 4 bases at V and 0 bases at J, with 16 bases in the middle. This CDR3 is CASSSRRADSSYEQYF. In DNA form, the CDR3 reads TGTGCCAGCAGCTCCCGAAGGGCGGACTCCTCCTACGAGCAGTACTTC. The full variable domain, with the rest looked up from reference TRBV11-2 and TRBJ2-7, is EAGVAQSPRYKIIEKRQSVAFWCNPISGHATLYWYQQILGQGPKLLIQFQNNGVVDDSQLPKDRFSAERLKGVDSTLKIQPAKLEDSAVYLCASSSRRADSSYEQYFGPGTRLTVT.

CDR3 sequence (DNA): TGTGCCAGCAAAGTATCTAGTTGGTACAATGAGCAGTTCTTC. Translation: CASKVSSWYNEQFF. The chain combines TRBV2 with TRBJ2-1; no firm D call. Germline-derived CDR1 and CDR2 are SNHLY and FYNNEI. The CDR3 has 14 amino acids. V shed 7 bases and J shed 4 bases, with 14 bases lying between them.

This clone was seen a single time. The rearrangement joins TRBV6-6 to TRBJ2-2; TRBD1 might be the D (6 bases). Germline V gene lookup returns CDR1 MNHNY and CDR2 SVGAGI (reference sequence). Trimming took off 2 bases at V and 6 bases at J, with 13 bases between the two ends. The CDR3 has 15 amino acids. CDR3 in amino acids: CASSYPSGAPGELFF. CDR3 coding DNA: TGTGCCAGCAGTTACCCTTCAGGGGCCCCCGGGGAGCTGTTTTTT.

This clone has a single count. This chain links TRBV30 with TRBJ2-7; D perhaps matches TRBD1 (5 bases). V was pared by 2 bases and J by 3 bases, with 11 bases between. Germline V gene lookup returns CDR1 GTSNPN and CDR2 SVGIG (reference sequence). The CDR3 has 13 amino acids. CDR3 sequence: CAWSNGADYEQYF. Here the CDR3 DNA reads TGTGCCTGGAGTAATGGGGCGGACTACGAGCAGTACTTC.

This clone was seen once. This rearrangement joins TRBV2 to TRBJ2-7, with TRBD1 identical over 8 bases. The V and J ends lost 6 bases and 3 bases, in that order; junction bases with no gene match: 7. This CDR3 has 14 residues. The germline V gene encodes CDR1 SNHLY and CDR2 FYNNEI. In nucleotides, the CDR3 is TGTGCCAGCAGCGGACAGGGACAATACTACGAGCAGTACTTC. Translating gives CASSGQGQYYEQYF.

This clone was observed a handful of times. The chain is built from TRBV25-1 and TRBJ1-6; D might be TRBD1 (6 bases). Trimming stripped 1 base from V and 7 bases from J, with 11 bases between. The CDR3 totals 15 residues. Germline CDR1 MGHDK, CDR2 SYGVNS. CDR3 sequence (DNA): TGTGCCAGCAGTGAATTAGGACAGCTGAATTCACCCCTCCACTTT. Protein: CASSELGQLNSPLHF.

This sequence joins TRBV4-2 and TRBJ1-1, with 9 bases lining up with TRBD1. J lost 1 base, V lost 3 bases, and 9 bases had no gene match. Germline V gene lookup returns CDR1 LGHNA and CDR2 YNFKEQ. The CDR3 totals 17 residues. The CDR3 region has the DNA TGTGCCAGCAGCCAGCTGGGGGACAGGGCTAAGAACACTGAAGCTTTCTTT. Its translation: CASSQLGDRAKNTEAFF.

The CDR3 coding sequence is TGCGCCAGCAGCCAGACTAGCGGGAGGGCCTTCAATGAGCAGTTCTTC. It specifies CASSQTSGRAFNEQFF. The J gene is TRBJ2-1, the V gene TRBV4-1; 14 bases agree with TRBD2. Per the germline V gene, CDR1 is MGHRA and CDR2 is YSYEKL. The CDR3 covers 16 residues. Trimming cost V 3 bases and J 6 bases; bases outside gene matches: 4.

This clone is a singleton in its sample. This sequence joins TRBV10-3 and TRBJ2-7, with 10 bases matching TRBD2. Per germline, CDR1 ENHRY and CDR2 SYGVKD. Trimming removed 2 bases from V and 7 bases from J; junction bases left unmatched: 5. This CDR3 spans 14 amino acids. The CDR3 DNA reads TGTGCCATCAGTGAGGCAGCGGGAGGGCGGGAGCAGTACTTC. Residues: CAISEAAGGREQYF.

CDR3 amino acids: CASSPWGGPTDTQYF. The CDR3 DNA reads TGTGCCAGCAGTCCCTGGGGCGGTCCCACAGATACGCAGTATTTT. The chain joins TRBV6-6 to TRBJ2-3, with D possibly being TRBD1 (5 bases). Trimming pared 5 bases from V and 2 bases from J, leaving 14 bases between. The CDR3 is 15 amino acids. Germline V gives CDR1 MNHNY, CDR2 SVGAGI (reference sequence).

The CDR3 DNA sequence: TGTGCCAGCAGCCTCGGGACAGTTAACGAGCAGTACTTC. Translation gives CASSLGTVNEQYF. This sequence joins TRBV11-3 and TRBJ2-7, with 7 bases matching TRBD1. The J segment lost 5 bases and the V segment lost 5 bases, leaving 6 bases of the junction unmatched. CDR1 SGHNT and CDR2 YENEEA come from the germline V gene. The CDR3 spans 13 residues.

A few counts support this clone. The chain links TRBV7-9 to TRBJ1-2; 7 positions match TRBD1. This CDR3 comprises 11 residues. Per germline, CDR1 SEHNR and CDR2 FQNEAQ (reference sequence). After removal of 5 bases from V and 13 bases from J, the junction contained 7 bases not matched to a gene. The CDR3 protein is CASSRQGEATF. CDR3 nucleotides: TGTGCCAGCAGCCGACAGGGAGAGGCCACCTTC.

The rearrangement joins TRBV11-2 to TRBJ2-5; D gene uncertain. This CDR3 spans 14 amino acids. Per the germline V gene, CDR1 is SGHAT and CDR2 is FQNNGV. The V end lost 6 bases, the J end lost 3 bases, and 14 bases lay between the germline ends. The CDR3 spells CASRGLRPEETQYF. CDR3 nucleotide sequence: TGTGCCAGCAGGGGCCTAAGACCGGAAGAGACCCAGTACTTC.

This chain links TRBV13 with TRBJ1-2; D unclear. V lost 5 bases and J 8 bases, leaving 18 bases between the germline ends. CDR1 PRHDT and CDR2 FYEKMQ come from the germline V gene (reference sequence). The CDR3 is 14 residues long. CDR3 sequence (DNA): TGTGCCAGCAGCCCACGAGAGAACCCACGGGGCTACACCTTC. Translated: CASSPRENPRGYTF.

The CDR3 spells CASSFEGNGNTIYF. CDR3 sequence (DNA): TGTGCCAGCAGCTTCGAAGGGAATGGAAACACCATATATTTT. The chain employs TRBV5-4 and TRBJ1-3; D not resolved. CDR1 is SGHNT and CDR2 is YYREEE in the germline V gene (reference sequence). Trimming stripped 2 bases from V and 3 bases from J, with 9 bases between. CDR3 size: 14 residues.